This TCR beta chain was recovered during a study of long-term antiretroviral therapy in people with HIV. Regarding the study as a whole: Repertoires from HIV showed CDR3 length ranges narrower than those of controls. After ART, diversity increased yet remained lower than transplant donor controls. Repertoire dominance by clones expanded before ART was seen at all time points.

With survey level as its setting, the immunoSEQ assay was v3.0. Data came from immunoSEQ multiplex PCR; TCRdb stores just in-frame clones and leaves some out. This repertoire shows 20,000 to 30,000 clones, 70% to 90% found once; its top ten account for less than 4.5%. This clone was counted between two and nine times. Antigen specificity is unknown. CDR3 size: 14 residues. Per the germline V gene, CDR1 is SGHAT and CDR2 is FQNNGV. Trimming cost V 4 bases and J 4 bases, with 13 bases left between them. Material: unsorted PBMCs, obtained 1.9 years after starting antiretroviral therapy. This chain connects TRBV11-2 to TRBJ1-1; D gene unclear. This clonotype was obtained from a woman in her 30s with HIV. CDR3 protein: CASSSQSVSTEAFF. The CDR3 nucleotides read TGTGCCAGCAGCTCACAGAGCGTGAGCACTGAAGCTTTCTTT.